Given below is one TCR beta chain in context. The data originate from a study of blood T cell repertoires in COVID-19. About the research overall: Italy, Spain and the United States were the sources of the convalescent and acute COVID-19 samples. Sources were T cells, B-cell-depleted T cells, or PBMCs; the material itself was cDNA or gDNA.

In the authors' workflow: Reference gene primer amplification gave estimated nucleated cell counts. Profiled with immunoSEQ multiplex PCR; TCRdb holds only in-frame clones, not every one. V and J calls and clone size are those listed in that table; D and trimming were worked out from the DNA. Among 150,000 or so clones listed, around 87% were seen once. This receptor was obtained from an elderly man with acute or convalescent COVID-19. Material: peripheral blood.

CDR3 bases: TGTGCCAGCAGCGACCTCCCTAGCGGGGGGGCGAATGAGCAGTTCTTC. Translation: CASSDLPSGGANEQFF. The chain employs TRBV7-9 and TRBJ2-1; 12 positions match TRBD2. Germline lookup yields CDR1 SEHNR and CDR2 FQNEAQ (reference sequence). The CDR3 sequence is 16 residues long. V lost 5 bases to trimming and J lost 7 bases; unmatched junction nucleotides: 9.